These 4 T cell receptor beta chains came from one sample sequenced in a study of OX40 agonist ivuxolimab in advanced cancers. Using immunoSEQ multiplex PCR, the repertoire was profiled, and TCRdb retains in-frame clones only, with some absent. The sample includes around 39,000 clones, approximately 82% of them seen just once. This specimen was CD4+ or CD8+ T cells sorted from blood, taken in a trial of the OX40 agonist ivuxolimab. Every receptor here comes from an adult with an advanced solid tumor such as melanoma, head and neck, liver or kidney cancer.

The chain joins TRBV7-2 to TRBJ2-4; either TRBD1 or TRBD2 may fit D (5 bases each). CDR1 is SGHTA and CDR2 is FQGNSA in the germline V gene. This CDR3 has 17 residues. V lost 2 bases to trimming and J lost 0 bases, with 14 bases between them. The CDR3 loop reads CASSLSWDGVAKNIQYF. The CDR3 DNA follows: TGTGCCAGCAGCTTAAGCTGGGACGGTGTAGCCAAAAACATTCAGTACTTC.

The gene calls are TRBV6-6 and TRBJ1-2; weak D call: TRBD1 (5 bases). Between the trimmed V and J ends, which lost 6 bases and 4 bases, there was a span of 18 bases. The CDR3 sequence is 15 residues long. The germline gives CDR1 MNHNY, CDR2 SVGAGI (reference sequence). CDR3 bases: TGTGCCAGCAGGCCCAGGCGGGGGAACATCTATGGCTACACCTTC. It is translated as CASRPRRGNIYGYTF.

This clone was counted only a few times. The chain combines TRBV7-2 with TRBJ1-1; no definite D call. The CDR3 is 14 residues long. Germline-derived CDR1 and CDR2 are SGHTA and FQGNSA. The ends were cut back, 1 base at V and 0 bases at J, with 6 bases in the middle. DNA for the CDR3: TGTGCCAGCAGCTTAGGACATTTGAACACTGAAGCTTTCTTT. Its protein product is CASSLGHLNTEAFF.

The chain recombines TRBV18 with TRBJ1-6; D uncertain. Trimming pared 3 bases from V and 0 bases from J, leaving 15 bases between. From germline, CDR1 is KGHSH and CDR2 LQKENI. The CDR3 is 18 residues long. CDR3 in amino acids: CASSPPNAAPSYNSPLHF. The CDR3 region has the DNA TGTGCCAGCTCACCTCCCAACGCGGCCCCCTCCTATAATTCACCCCTCCACTTT. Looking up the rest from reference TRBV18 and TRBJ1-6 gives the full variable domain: NAGVMQNPRHLVRRRGQEARLRCSPMKGHSHVYWYRQLPEEGLKFMVYLQKENIIDESGMPKERFSAEFPKEGPSILRIQQVVRGDSAAYFCASSPPNAAPSYNSPLHFGNGTRLTVT.